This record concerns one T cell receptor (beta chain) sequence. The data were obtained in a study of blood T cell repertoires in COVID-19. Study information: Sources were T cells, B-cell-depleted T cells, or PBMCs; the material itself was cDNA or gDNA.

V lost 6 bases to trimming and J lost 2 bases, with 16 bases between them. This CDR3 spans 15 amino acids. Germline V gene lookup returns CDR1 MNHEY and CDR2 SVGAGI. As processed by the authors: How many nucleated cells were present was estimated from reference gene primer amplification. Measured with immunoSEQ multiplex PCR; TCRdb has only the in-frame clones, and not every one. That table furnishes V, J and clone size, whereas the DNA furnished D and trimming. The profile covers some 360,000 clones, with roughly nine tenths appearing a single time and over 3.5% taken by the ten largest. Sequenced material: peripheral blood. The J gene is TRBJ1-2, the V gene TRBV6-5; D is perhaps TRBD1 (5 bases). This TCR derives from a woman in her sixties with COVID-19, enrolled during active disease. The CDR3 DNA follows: TGTGCCAGCAGCCTAGGGACTCCCGCGAACTATGGCTACACCTTC. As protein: CASSLGTPANYGYTF.